This T cell receptor beta chain derives from a study of blood T cell repertoires in COVID-19 (TCRdb year 2020). For context, the study as a whole: The collaborator samples originated in the United States, Italy and Spain and spanned the acute and convalescent phases of COVID-19. Deeply sampled blood TCRbeta repertoires from subjects exposed to, actively infected with, or recovered from COVID-19 were included in the dataset. Samples came from the ongoing ImmuneRACE study (first 160 participants) plus 1,254 subjects from 6 global collaborators. The repertoires were made available in a free public database intended to serve as a resource for research on the immune response to SARS-CoV-2. Where HLA class I and class II types were available, the types were taken from metadata supplied by the sample provider, not from assay-based typing. The prospective study material was composed of cDNA or gDNA derived from T cells, B-cell-depleted T cells, or PBMCs. A de-identified subject ID, COVID-19 status, age in years and sex were almost always included in the sample metadata. Results and caveats for the whole study, not just this receptor: How much clinical and demographic metadata was included differed by source and by participant, and the metadata was provided uncurated.

This clone was recorded at least ten times. No cognate antigen has been identified for it. No much larger clonotype is one base removed from it; base qualities were not supplied. The collaborating institutions used their own protocols to collect whole blood in K2EDTA tubes. For TCRbeta analysis, collaborators shipped samples as frozen whole blood, isolated PBMCs, or DNA extracted from either of those sample types. TCRbeta CDR3 regions were amplified from genomic DNA using the immunoSEQ Assay, a bias-controlled multiplex PCR. Regarding the original processing steps: Nucleated cell counts per sample were estimated from amplification of reference gene primers within the assay. To quantify the absolute abundance of each unique TCRbeta CDR3 rearrangement, sequence reads were collapsed and filtered. For each sample, productive Simpson clonality was calculated as the square root of Simpson's diversity index across productive rearrangements. The immuneACCESS repertoire file appears here via TCRdb, limited to in-frame rearrangements. These files lack a portion of the clones; in checked studies, under half of the deficit traces to unresolved V genes, and the cause of the others is not known. Clone size and the V and J calls come from that table; the DNA yielded D and trimming. The sample table records over 65,000 clones; 88% of these occur just once. The leading ten clones occupy 0.95% to 1.5% of the sample.

Germline trimming: 4 bases from V, 5 bases from J; junction bases outside gene matches: 2. In the germline V gene, CDR1 corresponds to MNHEY and CDR2 to SVGAGI. From the cysteine up to the phenylalanine, the CDR3 has a length of 15 residues. Only the CDR3 region is kept as DNA, spanning 45 bases read in frame from base 1. This sequence was found in an older woman with acute or convalescent COVID-19. Material: peripheral blood. The chain was built from TRBV6-5 and TRBJ2-1; the central 13 bases match TRBD2. The base sequence is TGTGCCAGCAGTTTCGGGACTAGCGGGGACAATGAGCAGTTCTTC. This yields the protein CASSFGTSGDNEQFF.